The rows below give T cell receptor beta chains drawn from one sample of a study of shared clonotypes between healthy human individuals. Sequencing used immunoSEQ multiplex PCR; TCRdb keeps in-frame clones, though not all of them. The repertoire includes some 2,500,000 clones, roughly 93% of them detected once, and approximately 0.36% sits in the top ten. Sample: naive CD4+ T cells from PBMCs. These receptors were collected from a man between 18 and 35 years old in good health. Some clones in this sample may be carry-over from other donors' samples. The CDR3 runs from the conserved cysteine through the conserved F or W. D genes are given only for firm matches. Clone size is stated in some rows and not others, as once, few, many or a class when expanded.

clone size: .
D gene: .
V gene: TRBV19
J gene: TRBJ2-7
CDR3 length: 15
CDR3 DNA: TGTGCCAGTAGTTCCGGGGGGACAGCCACCTACGAGCAGTACTTC
CDR3 protein: CASSSGGTATYEQYF

clone size: .
D gene: TRBD2
V gene: TRBV11-2
J gene: TRBJ2-5
CDR3 length: 13
CDR3 DNA: TGTGCCAGCAGCTTAGACGGGAGGGGGACCCAGTACTTC
CDR3 protein: CASSLDGRGTQYF

clone size: .
D gene: TRBD2
V gene: TRBV5-1
J gene: TRBJ2-5
CDR3 length: 16
CDR3 DNA: TGCGCCAGCAAATCGACGGCGCGGGAGGTCCAAGAGACCCAGTACTTC
CDR3 protein: CASKSTAREVQETQYF

clone size: .
D gene: TRBD2
V gene: TRBV7-9
J gene: TRBJ2-7
CDR3 length: 14
CDR3 DNA: TGTGCCAGCAGCTTAGGCGGGGGGTCTCACGAGCAGTACTTC
CDR3 protein: CASSLGGGSHEQYF

clone size: once
D gene: TRBD1
V gene: TRBV5-1
J gene: TRBJ2-1
CDR3 length: 15
CDR3 DNA: TGCGCCAGCAGACCGGTCGGGACAGGGGAGAATGAGCAGTTCTTC
CDR3 protein: CASRPVGTGENEQFF

clone size: .
D gene: TRBD1
V gene: TRBV9
J gene: TRBJ2-5
CDR3 length: 15
CDR3 DNA: TGTGCCAGCAGCTACGGTGGGGGGACAGGAGAGACCCAGTACTTC
CDR3 protein: CASSYGGGTGETQYF

clone size: .
D gene: TRBD1
V gene: TRBV6-1
J gene: TRBJ1-1
CDR3 length: 17
CDR3 DNA: TGTGCCAGCAGTGTCGCTCCGGGACAGGCCCTTGACAGTGAAGCTTTCTTT
CDR3 protein: CASSVAPGQALDSEAFF

clone size: once
D gene: .
V gene: TRBV11-2
J gene: TRBJ1-1
CDR3 length: 15
CDR3 DNA: TGTGCCAGCAGCCCCTCGACATATTCGAACACTGAAGCTTTCTTT
CDR3 protein: CASSPSTYSNTEAFF

clone size: .
D gene: .
V gene: TRBV28
J gene: TRBJ1-3
CDR3 length: 16
CDR3 DNA: TGTGCCAGCAGCACCCCCCGAACAGGCGCTGGAAACACCATATATTTT
CDR3 protein: CASSTPRTGAGNTIYF

clone size: .
D gene: .
V gene: TRBV4-2
J gene: TRBJ2-2
CDR3 length: 13
CDR3 DNA: TGTGCCAGCAGCCCGAAAAGTGTCGGGGAGCTGTTTTTT
CDR3 protein: CASSPKSVGELFF

clone size: .
D gene: TRBD2
V gene: TRBV12-5
J gene: TRBJ2-3
CDR3 length: 16
CDR3 DNA: TGTGCTAGTGGTACCGGGACTAGCGGAGTGGTAGATACGCAGTATTTT
CDR3 protein: CASGTGTSGVVDTQYF

clone size: .
D gene: .
V gene: TRBV5-1
J gene: TRBJ1-5
CDR3 length: 14
CDR3 DNA: TGCGCCAGCAGCTTGGAGGGGCCCAATCAGCCCCAGCATTTT
CDR3 protein: CASSLEGPNQPQHF

clone size: .
D gene: .
V gene: TRBV30
J gene: TRBJ1-6
CDR3 length: 13
CDR3 DNA: TGTGCCGCTGAGAGGGACGTCTGGGCACCCCTCCACTTT
CDR3 protein: CAAERDVWAPLHF

clone size: once
D gene: .
V gene: TRBV20-1
J gene: TRBJ2-7
CDR3 length: 11
CDR3 DNA: TGCAGTGCTAGAGATACCTACGAGCAGTACTTC
CDR3 protein: CSARDTYEQYF

clone size: .
D gene: .
V gene: TRBV10-1
J gene: TRBJ2-3
CDR3 length: 14
CDR3 DNA: TGCGCCAGCAGTGAGAACCCTATAGGGGATACGCAGTATTTT
CDR3 protein: CASSENPIGDTQYF